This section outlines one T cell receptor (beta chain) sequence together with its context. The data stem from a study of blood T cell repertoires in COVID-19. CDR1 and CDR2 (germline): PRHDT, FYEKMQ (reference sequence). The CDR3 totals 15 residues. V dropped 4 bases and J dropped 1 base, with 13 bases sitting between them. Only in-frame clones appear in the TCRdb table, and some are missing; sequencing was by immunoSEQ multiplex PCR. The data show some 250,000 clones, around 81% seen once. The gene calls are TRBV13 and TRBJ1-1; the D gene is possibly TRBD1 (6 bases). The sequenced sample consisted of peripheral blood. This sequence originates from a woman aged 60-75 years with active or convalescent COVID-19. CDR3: CASSYMTGSNTEAFF. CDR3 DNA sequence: TGTGCCAGCAGCTACATGACAGGATCGAACACTGAAGCTTTCTTT.